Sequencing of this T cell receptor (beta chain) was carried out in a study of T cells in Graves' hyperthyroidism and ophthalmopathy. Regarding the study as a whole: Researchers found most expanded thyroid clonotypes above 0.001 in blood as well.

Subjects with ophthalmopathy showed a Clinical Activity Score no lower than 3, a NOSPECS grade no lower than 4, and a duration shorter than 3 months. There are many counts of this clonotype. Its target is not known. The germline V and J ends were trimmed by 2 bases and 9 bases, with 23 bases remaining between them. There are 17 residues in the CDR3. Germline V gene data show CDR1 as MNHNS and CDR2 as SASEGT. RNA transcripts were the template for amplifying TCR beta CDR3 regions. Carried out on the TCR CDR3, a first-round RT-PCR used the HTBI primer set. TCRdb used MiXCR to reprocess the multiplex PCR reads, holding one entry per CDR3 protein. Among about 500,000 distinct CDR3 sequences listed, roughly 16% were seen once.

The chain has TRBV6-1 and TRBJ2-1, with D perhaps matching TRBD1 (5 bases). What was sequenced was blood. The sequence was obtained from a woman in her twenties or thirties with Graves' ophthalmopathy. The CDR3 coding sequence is TGTGCCAGCAGTGAAAAACTTAGTTTATCAGGGTGGGGTGAGCAGTTCTTC. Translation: CASSEKLSLSGWGEQFF.